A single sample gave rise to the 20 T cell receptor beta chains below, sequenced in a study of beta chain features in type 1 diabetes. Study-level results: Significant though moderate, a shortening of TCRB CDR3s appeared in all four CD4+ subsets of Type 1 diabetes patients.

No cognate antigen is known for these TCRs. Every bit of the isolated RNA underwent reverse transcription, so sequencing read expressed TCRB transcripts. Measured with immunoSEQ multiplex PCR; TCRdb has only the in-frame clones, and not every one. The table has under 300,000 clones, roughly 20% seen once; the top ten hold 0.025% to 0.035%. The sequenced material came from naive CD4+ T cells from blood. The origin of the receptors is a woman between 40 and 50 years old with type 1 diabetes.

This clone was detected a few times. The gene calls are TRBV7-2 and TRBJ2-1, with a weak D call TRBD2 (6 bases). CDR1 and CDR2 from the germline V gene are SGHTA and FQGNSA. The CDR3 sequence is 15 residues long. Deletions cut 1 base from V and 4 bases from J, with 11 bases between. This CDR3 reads CASSLDLSGYNEQFF. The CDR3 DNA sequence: TGTGCCAGCAGCTTAGACCTTAGCGGTTACAATGAGCAGTTCTTC.

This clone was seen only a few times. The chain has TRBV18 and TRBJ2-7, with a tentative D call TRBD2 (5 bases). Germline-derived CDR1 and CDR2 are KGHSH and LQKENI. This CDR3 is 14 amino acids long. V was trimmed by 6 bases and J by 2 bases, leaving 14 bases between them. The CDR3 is CASSAGLDPYEQYF. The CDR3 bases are TGTGCCAGCTCGGCCGGACTCGATCCCTACGAGCAGTACTTC.

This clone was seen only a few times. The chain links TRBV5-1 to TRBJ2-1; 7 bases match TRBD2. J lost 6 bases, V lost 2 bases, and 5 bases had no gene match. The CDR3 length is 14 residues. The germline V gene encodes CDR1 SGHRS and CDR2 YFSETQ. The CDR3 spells CASSFGGSSNEQFF. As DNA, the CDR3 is TGCGCCAGCAGCTTTGGCGGGAGTAGCAATGAGCAGTTCTTC.

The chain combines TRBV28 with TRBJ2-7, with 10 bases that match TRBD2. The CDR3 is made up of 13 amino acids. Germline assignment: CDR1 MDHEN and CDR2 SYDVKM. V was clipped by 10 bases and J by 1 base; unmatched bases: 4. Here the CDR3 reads CATRTSGSYEQYF. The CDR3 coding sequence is TGTGCCACCAGGACTAGCGGATCCTACGAGCAGTACTTC.

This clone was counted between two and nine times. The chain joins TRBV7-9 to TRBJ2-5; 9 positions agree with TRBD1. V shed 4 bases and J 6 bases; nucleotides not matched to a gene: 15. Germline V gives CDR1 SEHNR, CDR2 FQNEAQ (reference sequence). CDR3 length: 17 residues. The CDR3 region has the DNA TGTGCCAGCAGCTCCCTTCCCGGGACAGGGAGGGAGAAGACCCAGTACTTC. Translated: CASSSLPGTGREKTQYF. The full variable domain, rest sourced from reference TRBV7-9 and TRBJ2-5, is DTGVSQNPRHKITKRGQNVTFRCDPISEHNRLYWYRQTLGQGPEFLTYFQNEAQLEKSRLLSDRFSAERPKGSFSTLEIQRTEQGDSAMYLCASSSLPGTGREKTQYFGPGTRLLVL.

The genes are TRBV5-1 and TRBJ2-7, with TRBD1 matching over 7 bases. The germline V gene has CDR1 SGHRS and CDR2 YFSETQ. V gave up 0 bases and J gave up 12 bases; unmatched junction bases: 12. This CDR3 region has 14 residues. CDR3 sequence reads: CASSLEGAMEGRYF. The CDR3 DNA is TGCGCCAGCAGCTTGGAGGGGGCCATGGAAGGGCGGTACTTC.

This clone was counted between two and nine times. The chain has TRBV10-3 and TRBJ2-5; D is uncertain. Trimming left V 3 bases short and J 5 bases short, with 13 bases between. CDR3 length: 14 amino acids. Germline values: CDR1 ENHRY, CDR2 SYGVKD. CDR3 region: CAISEASPGETQYF. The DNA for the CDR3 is TGTGCCATCAGTGAAGCGAGCCCCGGGGAGACCCAGTACTTC.

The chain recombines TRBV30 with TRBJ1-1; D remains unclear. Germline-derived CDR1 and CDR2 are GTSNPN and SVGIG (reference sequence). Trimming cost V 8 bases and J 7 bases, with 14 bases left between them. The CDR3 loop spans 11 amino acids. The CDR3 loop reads CARQSRVEAFF. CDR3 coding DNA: TGTGCCCGCCAGTCTCGGGTTGAAGCTTTCTTT.

The CDR3 sequence is CASSLGGYEQYF. For the CDR3, the DNA is TGTGCCAGCAGTTTGGGGGGATACGAGCAGTACTTC. V and J are TRBV6-6 and TRBJ2-7, with D perhaps TRBD2 (6 bases). The CDR3 is 12 residues long. CDR1 and CDR2 (germline): MNHNY, SVGAGI (reference sequence). V gave up 4 bases and J gave up 4 bases, with 8 bases separating them.

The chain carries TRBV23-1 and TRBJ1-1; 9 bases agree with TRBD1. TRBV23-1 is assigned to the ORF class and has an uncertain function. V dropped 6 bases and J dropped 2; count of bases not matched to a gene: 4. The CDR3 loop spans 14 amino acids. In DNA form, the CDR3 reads TGCGCCAGCAGACGGGACAGGGAAAACACTGAAGCTTTCTTT. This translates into CASRRDRENTEAFF.

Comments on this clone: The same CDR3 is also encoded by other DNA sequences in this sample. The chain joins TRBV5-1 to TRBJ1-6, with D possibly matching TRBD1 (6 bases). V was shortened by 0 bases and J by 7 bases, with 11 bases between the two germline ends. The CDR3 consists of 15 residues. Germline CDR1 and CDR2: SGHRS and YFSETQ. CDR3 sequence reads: CASSLEQGVNSPLHF. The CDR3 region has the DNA TGCGCCAGCAGCTTGGAACAGGGAGTCAATTCACCCCTCCACTTT.

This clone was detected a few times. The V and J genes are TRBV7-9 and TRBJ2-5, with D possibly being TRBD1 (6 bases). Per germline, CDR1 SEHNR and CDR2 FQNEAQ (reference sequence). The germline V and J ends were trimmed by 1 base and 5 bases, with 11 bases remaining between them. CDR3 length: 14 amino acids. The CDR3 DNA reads TGTGCCAGCAGCTTAGTTGGGGGCGGGGAGACCCAGTACTTC. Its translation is CASSLVGGGETQYF.

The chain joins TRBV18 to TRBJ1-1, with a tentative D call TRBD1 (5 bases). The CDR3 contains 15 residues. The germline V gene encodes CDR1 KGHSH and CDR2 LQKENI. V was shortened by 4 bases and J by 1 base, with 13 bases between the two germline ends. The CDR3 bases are TGTGCCAGCTCACTAGGTAGGACACCGAACACTGAAGCTTTCTTT. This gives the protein CASSLGRTPNTEAFF.

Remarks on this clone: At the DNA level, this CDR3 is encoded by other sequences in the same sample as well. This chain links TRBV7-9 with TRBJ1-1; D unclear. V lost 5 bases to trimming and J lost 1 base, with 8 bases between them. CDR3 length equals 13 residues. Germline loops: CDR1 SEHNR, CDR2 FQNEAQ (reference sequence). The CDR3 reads CASSPRENTEAFF. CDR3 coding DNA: TGTGCCAGCAGCCCTCGGGAGAACACTGAAGCTTTCTTT.

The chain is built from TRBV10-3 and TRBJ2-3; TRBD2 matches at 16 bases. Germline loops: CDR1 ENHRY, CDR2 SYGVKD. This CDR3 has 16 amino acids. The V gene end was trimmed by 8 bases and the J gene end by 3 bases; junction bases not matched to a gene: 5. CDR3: CAIGTSGRAGTDTQYF. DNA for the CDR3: TGTGCCATCGGGACTAGCGGGAGGGCCGGAACAGATACGCAGTATTTT.

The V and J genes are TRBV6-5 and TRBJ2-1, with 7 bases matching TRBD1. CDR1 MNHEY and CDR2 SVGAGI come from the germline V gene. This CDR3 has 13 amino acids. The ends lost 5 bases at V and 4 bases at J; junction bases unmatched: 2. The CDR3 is CASSPTGYNEQFF. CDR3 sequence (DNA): TGTGCCAGCAGTCCGACAGGGTACAATGAGCAGTTCTTC.

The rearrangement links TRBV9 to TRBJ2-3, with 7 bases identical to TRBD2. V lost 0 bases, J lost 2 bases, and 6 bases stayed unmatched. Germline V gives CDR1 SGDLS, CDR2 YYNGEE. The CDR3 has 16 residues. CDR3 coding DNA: TGTGCCAGCAGCGTAGACCAGCGGGGAAACACAGATACGCAGTATTTT. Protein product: CASSVDQRGNTDTQYF.

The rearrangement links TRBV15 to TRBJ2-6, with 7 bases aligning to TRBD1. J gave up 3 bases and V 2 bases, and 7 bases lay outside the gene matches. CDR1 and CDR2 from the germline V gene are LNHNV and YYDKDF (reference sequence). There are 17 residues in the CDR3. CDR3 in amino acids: CATSRQQGGDGANVLTF. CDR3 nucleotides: TGTGCCACCAGCAGACAGCAAGGGGGCGATGGGGCCAACGTCCTGACTTTC. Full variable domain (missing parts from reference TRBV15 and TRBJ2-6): DAMVIQNPRYQVTQFGKPVTLSCSQTLNHNVMYWYQQKSSQAPKLLFHYYDKDFNNEADTPDNFQSRRPNTSFCFLDIRSPGLGDTAMYLCATSRQQGGDGANVLTFGAGSRLTVL.

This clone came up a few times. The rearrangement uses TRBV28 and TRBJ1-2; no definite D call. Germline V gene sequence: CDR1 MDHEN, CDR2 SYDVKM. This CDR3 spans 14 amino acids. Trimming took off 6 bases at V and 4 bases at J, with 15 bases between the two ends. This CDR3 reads CASRAWTDSYGYTF. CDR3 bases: TGTGCCAGCAGGGCGTGGACGGACTCCTATGGCTACACCTTC.

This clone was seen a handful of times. The CDR3 reads CAISARTGQPYEQYF. As DNA, the CDR3 is TGTGCCATCAGTGCCCGGACAGGGCAGCCCTACGAGCAGTACTTC. J is TRBJ2-7 and V is TRBV10-3, with 8 bases that match TRBD1. J lost 2 bases, V lost 4 bases, and 7 bases had no gene match. This CDR3 contains 15 residues. Germline assignment: CDR1 ENHRY and CDR2 SYGVKD.